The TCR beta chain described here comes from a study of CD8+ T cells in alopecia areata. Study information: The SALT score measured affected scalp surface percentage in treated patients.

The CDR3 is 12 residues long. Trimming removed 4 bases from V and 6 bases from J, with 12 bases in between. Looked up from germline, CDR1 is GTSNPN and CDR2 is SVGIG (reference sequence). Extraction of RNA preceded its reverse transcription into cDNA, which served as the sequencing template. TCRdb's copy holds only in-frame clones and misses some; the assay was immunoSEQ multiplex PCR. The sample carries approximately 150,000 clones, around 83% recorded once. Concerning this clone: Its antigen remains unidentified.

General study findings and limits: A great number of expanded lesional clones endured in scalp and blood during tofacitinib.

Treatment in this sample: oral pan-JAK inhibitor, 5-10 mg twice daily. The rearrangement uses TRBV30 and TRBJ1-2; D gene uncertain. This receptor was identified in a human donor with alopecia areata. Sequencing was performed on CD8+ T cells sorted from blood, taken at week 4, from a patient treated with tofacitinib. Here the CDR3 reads CAWIAPVDGYTF. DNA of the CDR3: TGTGCCTGGATAGCGCCTGTCGATGGCTACACCTTC. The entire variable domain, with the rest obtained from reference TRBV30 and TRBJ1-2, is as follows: SQTIHQWPATLVQPVGSPLSLECTVEGTSNPNLYWYRQAAGRGLQLLFYSVGIGQISSEVPQNLSASRPQDRQFILSSKKLLLSDSGFYLCAWIAPVDGYTFGSGTRLTVV.